The subject of this entry is one TCR beta chain. This specimen belongs to a study of blood T cell repertoires in COVID-19. About the study: Italy, Spain and the United States were the sources of the convalescent and acute COVID-19 samples. Sample material is recorded as cDNA or gDNA derived from T cells, B-cell-depleted T cells, or PBMCs.

The V gene lost 0 bases and the J gene lost 4 bases, with 8 bases spanning the gap. The CDR3 contains 14 residues. Germline V gene lookup returns CDR1 SGDLS and CDR2 YYNGEE. Measured with immunoSEQ multiplex PCR; TCRdb has only the in-frame clones, and not every one. The table records around 250,000 clones, over 80% of them present only once. This rearrangement joins TRBV9 to TRBJ1-3; D call uncertain. The clonotype was recovered from a man aged 55 to 69 who had recovered from COVID-19. Sequenced sample: peripheral blood. CDR3 in DNA: TGTGCCAGCAGCGTAGACGGGTACGGAAACACCATATATTTT. It translates to CASSVDGYGNTIYF.